The clone carrying this T cell receptor (beta chain) was recorded a few times. Its specificity is not known. The time point denotes: patch test 1, 2 weeks after DPC sensitization. Described treatment: therapeutic diphenylcyclopropenone sensitization with weekly scalp DPC. These data come from a study of human T cells and chemical hapten exposure. Study overall: Diphenylcyclopropenone doses were given weekly to the scalps of patients across the approximately 22-week study.

Regarding the study as a whole: High-frequency TCRs, those above 1 in 1000, stayed the same after DPC sensitization.

Germline CDR1 and CDR2: MNHNY and SVGAGI (reference sequence). V dropped 7 bases and J dropped 4 bases, with 10 bases sitting between them. The CDR3 has 13 residues. TCRdb called the RACE reads again in MiXCR, with one record for every CDR3 protein. The table has tens of thousands of distinct CDR3 sequences, 25% to 40% seen once. This material consisted of whole blood, taken in connection with sensitization to the hapten diphenylcyclopropenone (DPC). The gene calls are TRBV6-6 and TRBJ1-4; no clear D gene. This receptor was identified in a middle-aged man with alopecia areata. Some clones in this sample may be carry-over from other donors' samples. CDR3 in DNA: TGTGCCAGCAATTCCGGGGATAATGAAAAACTGTTTTTT. As protein: CASNSGDNEKLFF.